This T cell receptor (beta chain) derives from a study of blood T cell repertoires in COVID-19. About the research overall: Spain, Italy and the United States supplied samples that represented acute and convalescent COVID-19. T cells, B-cell-depleted T cells, or PBMCs provided the cDNA or gDNA that served as material.

Between the trimmed V and J ends, which lost 0 bases and 7 bases, there was a span of 4 bases. The CDR3 contains 12 residues. Authors' data handling: Estimates of nucleated cell counts were drawn from the amplification of reference gene primers. Produced via immunoSEQ multiplex PCR; TCRdb's table is partial and in-frame only. D and trimming were read from the DNA, whereas the V and J calls and clone size are those reported in that table. The sample has roughly 96,000 clones; around 76% are singletons. Material: peripheral blood. This TCR came from an elderly man with acute or convalescent COVID-19. The chain is built from TRBV12-3 or TRBV12-4 and TRBJ2-4; no clear D. DNA for the CDR3: TGTGCCAGCAGTTTAGCGGGCAACATTCAGTACTTC. It specifies CASSLAGNIQYF.